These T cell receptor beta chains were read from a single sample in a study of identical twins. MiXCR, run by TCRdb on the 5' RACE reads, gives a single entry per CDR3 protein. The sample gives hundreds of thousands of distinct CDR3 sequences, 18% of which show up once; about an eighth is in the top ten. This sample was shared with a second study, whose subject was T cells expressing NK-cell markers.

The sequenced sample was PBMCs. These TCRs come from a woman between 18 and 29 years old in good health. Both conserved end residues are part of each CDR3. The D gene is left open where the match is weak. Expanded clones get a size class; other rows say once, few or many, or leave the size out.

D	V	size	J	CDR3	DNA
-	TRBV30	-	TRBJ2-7	CAWITGYPRHPGFHEQYF	TGTGCCTGGATAACTGGCTACCCCCGCCATCCGGGTTTCCACGAGCAGTACTTC
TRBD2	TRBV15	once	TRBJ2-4	CATSRDPGGRVKNIQYF	TGTGCCACCAGCAGAGATCCCGGCGGGAGAGTCAAAAACATTCAGTACTTC
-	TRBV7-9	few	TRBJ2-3	CASSRTTDTQYF	TGTGCCAGCAGTCGAACCACCGATACGCAGTATTTT
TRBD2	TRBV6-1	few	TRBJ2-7	CASRTGTSGSIYEQYF	TGTGCCAGCAGGACCGGGACTAGCGGGAGTATTTACGAGCAGTACTTC
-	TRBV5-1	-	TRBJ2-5	CASSFRGAYAETQYF	TGCGCCAGCAGCTTTCGGGGGGCGTATGCAGAGACCCAGTACTTC
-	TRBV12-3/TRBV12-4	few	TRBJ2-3	CASSLLVGPVEIADTQYF	TGTGCCAGCAGTTTATTGGTCGGGCCGGTCGAGATAGCAGATACGCAGTATTTT
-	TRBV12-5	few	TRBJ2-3	CASGPVQGGADTQYF	TGTGCTAGTGGTCCCGTACAGGGTGGGGCAGATACGCAGTATTTT
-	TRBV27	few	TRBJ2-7	CASSLSRGLYEQYF	TGTGCCAGCAGTTTATCACGGGGACTCTACGAGCAGTACTTC
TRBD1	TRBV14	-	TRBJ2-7	CASSQDRTWTGTDEQYF	TGTGCCAGCAGCCAAGATCGGACCTGGACAGGGACCGACGAGCAGTACTTC
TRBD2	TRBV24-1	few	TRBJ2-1	CATSDGLAGDGIHEQFF	TGTGCCACCAGTGATGGACTAGCGGGAGACGGTATACATGAGCAGTTCTTC
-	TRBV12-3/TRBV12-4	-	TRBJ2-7	CASSFGRSSSYEQYF	TGTGCCAGCAGTTTTGGCAGATCGAGCTCCTACGAGCAGTACTTC
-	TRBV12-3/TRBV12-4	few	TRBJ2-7	CASSSRAYGSEQYF	TGTGCCAGCAGTTCCCGGGCCTACGGTTCCGAGCAGTACTTC
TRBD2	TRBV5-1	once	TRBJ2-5	CASRGTSGGVQETQYF	TGCGCCAGCAGGGGGACTAGCGGGGGTGTCCAAGAGACCCAGTACTTC
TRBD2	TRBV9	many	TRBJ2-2	CASSVSGTSYTGELFF	TGTGCCAGCAGCGTCTCCGGGACTAGTTACACCGGGGAGCTGTTTTTT
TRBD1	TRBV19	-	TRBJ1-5	CASGRDGQAWNQPQHF	TGTGCCAGTGGTCGAGACGGACAGGCTTGGAATCAGCCCCAGCATTTT
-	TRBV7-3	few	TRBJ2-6	CASSVVTGANVLTF	TGTGCCAGCAGTGTTGTAACTGGGGCCAACGTCCTGACTTTC
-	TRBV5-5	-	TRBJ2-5	CASSLATHQETQYF	TGTGCCAGCAGCTTGGCCACTCACCAAGAGACCCAGTACTTC
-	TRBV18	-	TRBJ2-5	CASSPLDTAETQYF	TGTGCCAGCTCACCATTGGACACAGCGGAGACCCAGTACTTC
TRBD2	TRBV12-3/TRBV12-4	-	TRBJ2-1	CASGGADTSGGVLDEQFF	TGTGCCAGCGGAGGGGCCGATACTAGCGGGGGGGTTTTGGATGAGCAGTTCTTC
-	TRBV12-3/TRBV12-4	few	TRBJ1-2	CASRPTGITGYTF	TGTGCCAGCAGACCCACAGGGATTACTGGCTACACCTTC
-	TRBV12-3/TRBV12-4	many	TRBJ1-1	CASSFNSETEAFF	TGTGCCAGCAGTTTTAATTCGGAGACTGAAGCTTTCTTT
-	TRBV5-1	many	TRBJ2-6	CASGDPISGANVLTF	TGCGCCAGCGGGGACCCCATCTCTGGGGCCAACGTCCTGACTTTC
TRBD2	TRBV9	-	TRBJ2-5	CASSVSGTSGKETQYF	TGTGCCAGCAGCGTATCGGGGACTAGCGGAAAAGAGACCCAGTACTTC
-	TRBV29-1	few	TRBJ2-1	CSVEEGTGRSYNEQFF	TGCAGCGTTGAAGAAGGAACAGGCCGTTCCTACAATGAGCAGTTCTTC
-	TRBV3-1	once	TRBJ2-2	CASSQEALGTGELFF	TGTGCCAGCAGCCAAGAGGCATTGGGCACCGGGGAGCTGTTTTTT
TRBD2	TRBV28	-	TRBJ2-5	CASSETSPETQYF	TGTGCCAGCAGCGAGACTAGCCCTGAGACCCAGTACTTC
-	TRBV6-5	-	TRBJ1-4	CASSYSGPPEKLFF	TGTGCCAGCAGTTACTCAGGGCCGCCGGAAAAACTGTTTTTT
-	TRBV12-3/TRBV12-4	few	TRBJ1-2	CASRGRNYGYTF	TGTGCCAGCAGAGGACGGAACTATGGCTACACCTTC
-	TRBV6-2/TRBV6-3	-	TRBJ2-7	CASTSHGSRGYEQYF	TGTGCCAGCACCTCGCATGGGTCTAGGGGCTACGAGCAGTACTTC
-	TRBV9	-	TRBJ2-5	CASSVSRAPQETQYF	TGTGCCAGCAGCGTCTCCAGGGCCCCTCAGGAGACCCAGTACTTC
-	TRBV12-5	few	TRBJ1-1	CASGQQTGYTEAFF	TGTGCTAGTGGTCAACAAACAGGGTACACTGAAGCTTTCTTT
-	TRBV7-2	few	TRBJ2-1	CASSSAGLRQFF	TGTGCCAGCAGCTCGGCGGGACTTCGGCAGTTCTTC
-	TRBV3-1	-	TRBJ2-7	CASSRSLPGHSYEQYF	TGTGCCAGCAGCCGATCTCTACCGGGACATAGCTACGAGCAGTACTTC
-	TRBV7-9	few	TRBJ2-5	CASSLANYETQYF	TGTGCCAGCAGCTTAGCTAATTATGAGACCCAGTACTTC
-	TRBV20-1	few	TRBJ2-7	CSARDLRGRSYEQYF	TGCAGTGCTAGAGATTTGAGGGGCAGATCCTACGAGCAGTACTTC
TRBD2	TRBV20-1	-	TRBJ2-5	CSAVTSGGETQYF	TGCAGTGCTGTCACTAGCGGGGGGGAGACCCAGTACTTC
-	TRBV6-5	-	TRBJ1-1	CASSNQGRFEAFF	TGTGCCAGCAGTAACCAAGGACGATTTGAAGCTTTCTTT
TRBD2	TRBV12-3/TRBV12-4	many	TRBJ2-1	CASSALAGVDEQFF	TGTGCCAGCAGTGCTCTAGCGGGAGTCGATGAGCAGTTCTTC
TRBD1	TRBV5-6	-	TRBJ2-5	CASSGDRGSFETQYF	TGTGCCAGCAGCGGGGACAGGGGGTCGTTCGAGACCCAGTACTTC
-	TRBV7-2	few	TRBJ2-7	CASSSRLPAYEQYF	TGTGCCAGCAGCTCCCGTTTACCAGCCTACGAGCAGTACTTC
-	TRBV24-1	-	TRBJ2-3	CATSRGDTQYF	TGTGCCACCAGTCGCGGGGATACGCAGTATTTT
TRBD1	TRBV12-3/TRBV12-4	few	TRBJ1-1	CASSSSRDREGEAFF	TGTGCCAGCAGCTCCTCCCGGGACAGGGAAGGTGAAGCTTTCTTT
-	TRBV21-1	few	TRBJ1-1	CASSAGTVATEAFF	TGTGCCAGCAGCGCGGGGACAGTTGCCACTGAAGCTTTCTTT
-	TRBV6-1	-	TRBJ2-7	CASSDSTYEQYF	TGTGCCAGCAGCGACAGCACCTACGAGCAGTACTTC
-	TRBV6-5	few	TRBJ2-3	CASRLDRFTDTQYF	TGTGCCAGCAGACTCGACAGATTTACAGATACGCAGTATTTT
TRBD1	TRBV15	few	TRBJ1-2	CATSPGQGGSDYGYTF	TGTGCCACCTCCCCGGGACAGGGGGGTTCCGACTATGGCTACACCTTC
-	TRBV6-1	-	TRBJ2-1	CASSHLAEDEQFF	TGTGCCAGCAGCCACCTGGCCGAGGATGAGCAGTTCTTC
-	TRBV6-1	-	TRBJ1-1	CASIPETRGTAFF	TGTGCCAGCATCCCGGAAACCAGGGGTACGGCTTTCTTT
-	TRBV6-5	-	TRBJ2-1	CASSANREQFF	TGTGCCAGCAGCGCCAATCGTGAGCAGTTCTTC
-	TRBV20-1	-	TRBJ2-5	CSARVARGDLEETQYF	TGCAGTGCTAGAGTGGCCAGGGGGGATTTGGAGGAGACCCAGTACTTC
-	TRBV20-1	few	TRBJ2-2	CSARVPGVEELFF	TGCAGTGCTAGGGTCCCCGGCGTCGAGGAGCTGTTTTTT
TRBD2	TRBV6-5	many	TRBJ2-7	CASSSSGSSYEQYF	TGTGCCAGCAGTTCTAGCGGCAGCTCCTACGAGCAGTACTTC
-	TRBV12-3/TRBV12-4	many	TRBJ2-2	CATRTVNTGELFF	TGTGCCACTCGGACGGTCAACACCGGGGAGCTGTTTTTT
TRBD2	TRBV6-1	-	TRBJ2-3	CASSEPSSGRFHTQYF	TGTGCCAGCAGTGAACCGTCTAGCGGGAGATTCCATACGCAGTATTTT